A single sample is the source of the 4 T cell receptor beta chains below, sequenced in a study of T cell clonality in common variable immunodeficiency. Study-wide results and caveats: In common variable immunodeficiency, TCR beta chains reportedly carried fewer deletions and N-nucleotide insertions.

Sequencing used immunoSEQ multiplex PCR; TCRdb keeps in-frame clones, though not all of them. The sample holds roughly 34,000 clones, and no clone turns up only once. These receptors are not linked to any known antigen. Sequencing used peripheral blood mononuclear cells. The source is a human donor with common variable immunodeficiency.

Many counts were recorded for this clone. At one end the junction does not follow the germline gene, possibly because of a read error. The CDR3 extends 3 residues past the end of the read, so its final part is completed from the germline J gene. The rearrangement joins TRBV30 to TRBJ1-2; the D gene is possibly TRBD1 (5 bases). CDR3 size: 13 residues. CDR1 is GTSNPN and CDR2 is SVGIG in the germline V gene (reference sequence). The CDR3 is CARRGAPPDGYTF. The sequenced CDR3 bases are TGTGCCAGGAGGGGCGCACCGCCGGATGGC.

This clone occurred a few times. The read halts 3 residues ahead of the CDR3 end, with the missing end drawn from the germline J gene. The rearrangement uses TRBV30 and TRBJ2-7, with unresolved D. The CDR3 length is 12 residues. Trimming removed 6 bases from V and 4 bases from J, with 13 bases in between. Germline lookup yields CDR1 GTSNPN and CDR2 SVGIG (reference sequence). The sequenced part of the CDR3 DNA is TGTGCCTGCGGTCTACCAAATTACGAG. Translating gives CACGLPNYE. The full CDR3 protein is CACGLPNYEQYF.

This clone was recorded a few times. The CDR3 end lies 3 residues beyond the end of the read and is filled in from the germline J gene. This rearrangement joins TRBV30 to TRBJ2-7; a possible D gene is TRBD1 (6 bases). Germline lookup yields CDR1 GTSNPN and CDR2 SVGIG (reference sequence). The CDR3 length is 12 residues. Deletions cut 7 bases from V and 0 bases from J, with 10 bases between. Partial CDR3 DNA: TGTGCCTACCGACAGGACTCCTACGAG. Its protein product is CAYRQDSYE. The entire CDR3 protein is CAYRQDSYEQYF.

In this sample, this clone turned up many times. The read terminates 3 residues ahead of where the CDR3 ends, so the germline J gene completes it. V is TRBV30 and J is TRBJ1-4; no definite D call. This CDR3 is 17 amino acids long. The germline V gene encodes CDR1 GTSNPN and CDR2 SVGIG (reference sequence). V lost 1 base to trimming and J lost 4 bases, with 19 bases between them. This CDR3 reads CAWSALSGQQFNEKLFF. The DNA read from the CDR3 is TGTGCCTGGAGTGCCCTCTCGGGTCAGCAGTTTAATGAAAAA.